The 29 T cell receptor beta chains given below trace back to one sample, sequenced in a study of shared clonotypes between healthy human individuals. Terminally differentiated effector memory CD45RA+ cells were excluded by CCR7 positive selection of CD45RO-negative cells. The method was immunoSEQ multiplex PCR; TCRdb's version includes in-frame clones alone and lacks a portion of them. The repertoire holds some 2,000,000 clones, with around 96% as singletons. Material: naive CD8+ T cells sorted from blood. Receptors originate from a man between 18 and 29 years old in good health.

The rearrangement joins TRBV15 to TRBJ2-7; 7 bases are a match to TRBD2. Germline V gene data show CDR1 as LNHNV and CDR2 as YYDKDF (reference sequence). The CDR3 runs 13 residues. The junction had 4 bases not matched to a gene; V was cut back by 5 bases and J by 3 bases. For the CDR3, the DNA is TGTGCCACCAGCTTCGGGAGGCACTACGAGCAGTACTTC. Translating gives CATSFGRHYEQYF.

The J gene is TRBJ2-2, the V gene TRBV27; no reliable D call. V lost 3 bases, J lost 7 bases, and 3 bases lay in between. Germline assignment: CDR1 MNHEY and CDR2 SMNVEV (reference sequence). The CDR3 length is 11 residues. The CDR3 bases are TGTGCCAGCAGTTTTTACGGGGAGCTGTTTTTT. It specifies CASSFYGELFF.

The table lists this clone with a count of one. V and J are TRBV10-3 and TRBJ1-4; D is perhaps TRBD1 (5 bases). CDR3 length: 14 residues. V was clipped by 6 bases and J by 5 bases, with 13 bases between them. The germline gives CDR1 ENHRY, CDR2 SYGVKD. As DNA, the CDR3 is TGTGCCATCAGCCCCCCAGGGAGGAATGAAAAACTGTTTTTT. Translating it yields CAISPPGRNEKLFF.

The chain links TRBV4-3 to TRBJ2-1; D not resolved. The CDR3 runs to 15 residues. V shed 0 bases and J shed 8 bases, with 14 bases lying between them. Germline assignment: CDR1 LGHNA and CDR2 YSLEER. The CDR3 is CASSQEGLSGHEQFF. The CDR3 region has the DNA TGCGCCAGCAGCCAAGAGGGCCTGTCGGGCCATGAGCAGTTCTTC.

The chain is built from TRBV2 and TRBJ2-7; D may be TRBD1 (6 bases). This CDR3 is 14 amino acids long. V was cut by 5 bases and J by 0 bases, with 11 bases left in between. The germline V gene has CDR1 SNHLY and CDR2 FYNNEI. CDR3 DNA: TGTGCCAGCAGTCGCCCGGACAGCTCCTACGAGCAGTACTTC. Its translation: CASSRPDSSYEQYF.

This chain links TRBV4-3 with TRBJ2-2; D unresolved. Trimming stripped 4 bases from V and 6 bases from J, with 12 bases between. The CDR3 totals 14 residues. Germline-derived CDR1 and CDR2 are LGHNA and YSLEER. The CDR3 here is CASSPHQDPGELFF. As DNA, the CDR3 is TGCGCCAGCAGCCCGCACCAGGATCCCGGGGAGCTGTTTTTT.

CDR3 sequence reads: CASSYPGTENTEAFF. CDR3 in DNA: TGTGCCAGCAGTTACCCCGGGACAGAGAACACTGAAGCTTTCTTT. The genes are TRBV6-5 and TRBJ1-1; the match to TRBD1 covers 7 bases. Germline loops: CDR1 MNHEY, CDR2 SVGAGI. There are 15 residues in the CDR3. Trimming at V came to 2 bases and at J to 1 base, leaving 4 bases not matched to a gene.

As for this clone: A junction boundary mismatches the germline segment, possibly from a read error. The identical CDR3 is also encoded by other nucleotide sequences in the sample. The chain couples TRBV6-5 to TRBJ1-2, with a possible D match to TRBD1 (5 bases). The CDR3 runs to 13 residues. In germline, CDR1 is MNHEY, CDR2 SVGAGI. DNA for the CDR3: TGCGCCAGCAGTTCAACAGGAGTCTATGGCTACACCTTC. Protein: CASSSTGVYGYTF.

V gene TRBV5-6 combines with J gene TRBJ2-4; D is uncertain. This CDR3 is built from 15 residues. Germline CDR1 reads SGHDT; CDR2 reads YYEEEE. Trimming left V 1 base short and J 0 bases short, with 8 bases between. CDR3 residues: CASSLLGLAKNIQYF. In DNA form, the CDR3 reads TGTGCCAGCAGCTTGTTGGGCCTAGCCAAAAACATTCAGTACTTC.

This chain links TRBV10-3 with TRBJ2-7, with TRBD1 matching 8 bases. The ends lost 3 bases at V and 3 bases at J; junction bases unmatched: 13. This CDR3 has 17 residues. Germline loops: CDR1 ENHRY, CDR2 SYGVKD. CDR3 sequence (DNA): TGTGCCATCAGTGATCTGGGGATACAGGGGGTGGGCTACGAGCAGTACTTC. Translated, it gives CAISDLGIQGVGYEQYF.

This sequence joins TRBV9 and TRBJ1-1, with D possibly being TRBD1 (5 bases). CDR1 and CDR2 from the germline V gene are SGDLS and YYNGEE. V was pared by 5 bases and J by 0 bases, with 14 bases between. The CDR3 length is 15 residues. The CDR3 region has the DNA TGTGCCAGCAGATCCGTCCAGGGCATGAACACTGAAGCTTTCTTT. It codes for CASRSVQGMNTEAFF. The whole variable domain, filled in from reference TRBV9 and TRBJ1-1, reads DSGVTQTPKHLITATGQRVTLRCSPRSGDLSVYWYQQSLDQGLQFLIQYYNGEERAKGNILERFSAQQFPDLHSELNLSSLELGDSALYFCASRSVQGMNTEAFFGQGTRLTVV.

V usage is TRBV7-9 and J usage is TRBJ2-7; TRBD1 matches at 10 bases. Germline CDR1 SEHNR, CDR2 FQNEAQ (reference sequence). The V gene end was trimmed by 1 base and the J gene end by 2 bases; junction bases not matched to a gene: 2. The CDR3 is 15 amino acids. CDR3: CASSLEGQGAYEQYF. CDR3 bases: TGTGCCAGCAGCTTAGAAGGACAGGGGGCCTACGAGCAGTACTTC.

CDR3 DNA: TGTGCCAGCAGTGATGCCGGGACCCTCGTGGAGGGCTACACCTTC. Translation gives CASSDAGTLVEGYTF. The V gene is TRBV6-1, the J gene TRBJ1-2; D is perhaps TRBD1 (5 bases). This CDR3 comprises 15 residues. V was clipped by 3 bases and J by 8 bases, with 19 bases between them. Looked up from germline, CDR1 is MNHNS and CDR2 is SASEGT.

This clone appeared a few times. V gene TRBV6-5 combines with J gene TRBJ1-2, with D unclear. The CDR3 sequence is 12 residues long. Germline V gene lookup returns CDR1 MNHEY and CDR2 SVGAGI. The ends were cut back, 7 bases at V and 3 bases at J, with 9 bases in the middle. The CDR3 sequence is CASTSADYGYTF. The CDR3 nucleotides read TGTGCCAGCACCTCAGCAGACTATGGCTACACCTTC.

This chain links TRBV2 with TRBJ1-2; a possible D gene is TRBD1 (5 bases). Trimming cost V 3 bases and J 4 bases, with 24 bases left between them. Germline V lookup: CDR1 SNHLY, CDR2 FYNNEI. The CDR3 runs 18 residues. The CDR3 coding sequence is TGTGCCAGCAGTGAGGGCCAGGGAGTGGTTGCCCTGGGCTATGGCTACACCTTC. Its translation: CASSEGQGVVALGYGYTF.

Turning to this clone: Other DNA sequences of this sample code for an identical CDR3. The CDR3 region has the DNA TGTGCCAGCAGCCTCGGGGGGGAGTACGAGCAGTACTTC. Its protein is CASSLGGEYEQYF. V and J are TRBV13 and TRBJ2-7; 8 nucleotides line up with TRBD2. The CDR3 loop spans 13 amino acids. V lost 5 bases to trimming and J lost 4 bases; unmatched junction nucleotides: 4. Germline loops: CDR1 PRHDT, CDR2 FYEKMQ (reference sequence).

This sequence joins TRBV5-6 and TRBJ2-7; tentatively, D is TRBD2 (6 bases). This CDR3 has 14 amino acids. Germline lookup yields CDR1 SGHDT and CDR2 YYEEEE. Between the trimmed V and J ends, which lost 3 bases and 0 bases, there was a span of 10 bases. CDR3: CASSWGLSSYEQYF. For the CDR3, the DNA is TGTGCCAGCAGCTGGGGACTCTCCTCCTACGAGCAGTACTTC.

The chain uses TRBV19 and TRBJ2-2; 12 nucleotides match TRBD1. Trimming at V came to 6 bases and at J to 7 bases, leaving 9 bases not matched to a gene. Germline V gives CDR1 LNHDA, CDR2 SQIVND (reference sequence). The CDR3 runs to 16 residues. The CDR3 region has the DNA TGTGCCAGTAGGATGGGACAGGGGGCGTACATCGGGGAGCTGTTTTTT. Translating it yields CASRMGQGAYIGELFF.

The chain combines TRBV19 with TRBJ2-7, with D hard to call. Germline assignment: CDR1 LNHDA and CDR2 SQIVND (reference sequence). This CDR3 region has 14 residues. V was shortened by 6 bases and J by 4 bases, with 16 bases between the two germline ends. The CDR3 region has the DNA TGTGCCAGTAGCCCTTTCGGTGGAAATTACGAGCAGTACTTC. Translated, it gives CASSPFGGNYEQYF. The full variable domain, completed using reference TRBV19 and TRBJ2-7, is DGGITQSPKYLFRKEGQNVTLSCEQNLNHDAMYWYRQDPGQGLRLIYYSQIVNDFQKGDIAEGYSVSREKKESFPLTVTSAQKNPTAFYLCASSPFGGNYEQYFGPGTRLTVT.

The chain uses TRBV2 and TRBJ2-3; D is unclear. The CDR3 is 15 residues long. Trimming pared 7 bases from V and 0 bases from J, leaving 14 bases between. Germline loops: CDR1 SNHLY, CDR2 FYNNEI. CDR3 in amino acids: CASILQDRSTDTQYF. The CDR3 DNA reads TGTGCCAGCATCCTCCAGGACCGAAGCACAGATACGCAGTATTTT.

The chain uses TRBV7-9 and TRBJ2-3, with 10 bases identical to TRBD2. Germline-derived CDR1 and CDR2 are SEHNR and FQNEAQ (reference sequence). This CDR3 spans 15 amino acids. Unmatched junction bases numbered 6, after V lost 5 bases and J lost 4 bases. The CDR3 is CASSPGTSVADTQYF. The DNA of the CDR3 is TGTGCCAGCAGCCCCGGGACTAGCGTTGCAGATACGCAGTATTTT.

The chain recombines TRBV5-6 with TRBJ1-1; D gene ambiguous. Looked up from germline, CDR1 is SGHDT and CDR2 is YYEEEE. The V gene lost 5 bases and the J gene lost 4 bases, with 15 bases spanning the gap. This CDR3 is built from 14 residues. The CDR3, as DNA: TGTGCCAGCAGTCCTGGACCGATCTCCACTGAAGCTTTCTTT. Residues: CASSPGPISTEAFF.

As concerns this clone: Other nucleotide sequences in the sample specify the same CDR3. The chain carries TRBV19 and TRBJ2-1, with D hard to call. Germline V gene sequence: CDR1 LNHDA, CDR2 SQIVND (reference sequence). Trimming took 0 bases from V and 6 from J, leaving 6 bases between them. The CDR3 has 13 amino acids. The CDR3: CASSIDSSNEQFF. DNA of the CDR3: TGTGCCAGTAGTATAGACTCGAGCAATGAGCAGTTCTTC.

This sequence joins TRBV15 and TRBJ1-1; D is perhaps TRBD1 (5 bases). CDR1 is LNHNV and CDR2 is YYDKDF in the germline V gene (reference sequence). The CDR3 length is 14 residues. Trimming left V 3 bases short and J 5 bases short, with 13 bases between. In DNA form, the CDR3 reads TGTGCCACCAGCAGGGATGGGGGGAGGACTGAAGCTTTCTTT. This translates into CATSRDGGRTEAFF.

V usage is TRBV5-4 and J usage is TRBJ2-1; D is perhaps TRBD1 or TRBD2 (5 bases each). Trimming removed 7 bases from V and 8 bases from J, with 16 bases in between. There are 13 residues in the CDR3. Germline-derived CDR1 and CDR2 are SGHNT and YYREEE (reference sequence). This CDR3 is CASEGPLTDEQFF. The CDR3 DNA reads TGTGCCAGCGAGGGACCCCTTACCGATGAGCAGTTCTTC.

The chain links TRBV29-1 to TRBJ2-3; D remains unclear. V lost 2 bases to trimming and J lost 0 bases, with 9 bases between them. CDR1 is SQVTM, CDR2 ANQGSEA, per germline. The CDR3 is made up of 14 amino acids. The CDR3, as DNA: TGCAGCGTTGAAATGAGTTTTAGCACAGATACGCAGTATTTT. It translates to CSVEMSFSTDTQYF.

The chain uses TRBV11-2 and TRBJ2-1; 8 bases are shared with TRBD2. Germline CDR1 reads SGHAT; CDR2 reads FQNNGV. The junction had 10 bases not matched to a gene; V was cut back by 0 bases and J by 3 bases. The CDR3 length is 18 residues. The CDR3 region is CASSLDWYREGNYNEQFF. In DNA, the CDR3 is TGTGCCAGCAGCTTAGATTGGTACCGGGAGGGGAACTACAATGAGCAGTTCTTC.

The chain uses TRBV27 and TRBJ2-2; D is perhaps TRBD2 (6 bases). Per germline, CDR1 MNHEY and CDR2 SMNVEV (reference sequence). The V end lost 5 bases, the J end lost 0 bases, and 10 bases lay between the germline ends. The CDR3 is made up of 15 amino acids. CDR3 bases: TGTGCCAGCAGTGGCGGGACGGCGAACACCGGGGAGCTGTTTTTT. This encodes CASSGGTANTGELFF.

The chain carries TRBV27 and TRBJ2-7, with 11 bases lining up with TRBD2. Looked up from germline, CDR1 is MNHEY and CDR2 is SMNVEV (reference sequence). Unmatched junction bases numbered 14, after V lost 5 bases and J lost 2 bases. This CDR3 is 18 amino acids long. The DNA of the CDR3 is TGTGCCAGCAGTCCCGGAGGGGGTAGCGGGAGGGCCACCTACGAGCAGTACTTC. Protein product: CASSPGGGSGRATYEQYF.